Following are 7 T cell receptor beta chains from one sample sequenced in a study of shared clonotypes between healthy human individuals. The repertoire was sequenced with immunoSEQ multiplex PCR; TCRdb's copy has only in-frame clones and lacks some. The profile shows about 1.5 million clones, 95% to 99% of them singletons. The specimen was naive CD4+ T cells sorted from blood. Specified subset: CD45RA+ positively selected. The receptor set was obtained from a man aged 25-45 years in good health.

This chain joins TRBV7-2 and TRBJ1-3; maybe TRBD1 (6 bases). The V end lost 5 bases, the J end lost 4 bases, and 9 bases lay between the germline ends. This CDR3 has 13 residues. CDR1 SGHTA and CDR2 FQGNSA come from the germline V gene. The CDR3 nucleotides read TGTGCCAGCAGCGATGACAGGGGAAACACCATATATTTT. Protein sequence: CASSDDRGNTIYF.

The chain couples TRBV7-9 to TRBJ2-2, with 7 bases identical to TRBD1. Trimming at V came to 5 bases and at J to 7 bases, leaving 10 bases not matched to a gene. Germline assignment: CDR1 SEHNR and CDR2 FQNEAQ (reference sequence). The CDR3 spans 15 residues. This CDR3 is CASSRDRVWIGELFF. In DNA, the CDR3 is TGTGCCAGCAGCCGCGACAGGGTCTGGATCGGGGAGCTGTTTTTT.

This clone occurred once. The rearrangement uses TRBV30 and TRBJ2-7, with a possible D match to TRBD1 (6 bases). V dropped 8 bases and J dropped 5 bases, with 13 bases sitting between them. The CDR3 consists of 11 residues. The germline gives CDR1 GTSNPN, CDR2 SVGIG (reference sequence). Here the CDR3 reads CAGYRVHEQYF. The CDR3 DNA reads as TGTGCCGGTTACAGGGTTCACGAGCAGTACTTC.

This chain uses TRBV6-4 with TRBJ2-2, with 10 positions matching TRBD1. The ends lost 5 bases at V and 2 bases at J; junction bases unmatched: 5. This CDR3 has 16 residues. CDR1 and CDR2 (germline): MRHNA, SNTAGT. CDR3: CASSPGTGVNTGELFF. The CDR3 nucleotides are TGTGCCAGCAGTCCCGGGACAGGGGTAAACACCGGGGAGCTGTTTTTT.

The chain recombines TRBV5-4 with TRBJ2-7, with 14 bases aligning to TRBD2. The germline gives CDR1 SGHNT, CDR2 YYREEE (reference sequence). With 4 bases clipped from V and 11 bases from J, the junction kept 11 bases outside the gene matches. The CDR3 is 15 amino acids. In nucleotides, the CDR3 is TGTGCCAGCAGCCCGGGGACTAGCGGGAGACCCGTGAAGTACTTC. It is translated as CASSPGTSGRPVKYF.

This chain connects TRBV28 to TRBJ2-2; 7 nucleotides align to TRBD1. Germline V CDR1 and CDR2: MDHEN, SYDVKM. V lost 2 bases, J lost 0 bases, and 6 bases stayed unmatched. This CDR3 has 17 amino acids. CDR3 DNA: TGTGCCAGCAGTTTAGTCCTGGGACAGCCGAACACCGGGGAGCTGTTTTTT. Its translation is CASSLVLGQPNTGELFF.

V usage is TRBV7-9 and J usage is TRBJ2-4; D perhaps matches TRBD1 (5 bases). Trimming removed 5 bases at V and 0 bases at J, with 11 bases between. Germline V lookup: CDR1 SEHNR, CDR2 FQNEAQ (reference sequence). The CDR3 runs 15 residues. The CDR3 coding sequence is TGTGCCAGCAGCGCGAGACAGTTAGCCAAAAACATTCAGTACTTC. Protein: CASSARQLAKNIQYF.